This T cell receptor beta chain was sequenced during a study of cytotoxic CD8 clonotypes in ibrutinib-treated CLL (dated by TCRdb to about 2021). A note on the overall study: The cohort included roughly 15 treatment-naive and approximately eleven relapsed/refractory patients; roughly 17 were IGHV unmutated. Cryopreserved peripheral blood mononuclear cells were obtained before treatment, at response, and at either sustained remission or disease progression. Samples averaged 255,043 productive templates and roughly 86,000 productive rearrangements. Responses were partial in some 24 patients and complete in 2; after median 68 months follow-up, about 15 stayed in remission and roughly twelve progressed. Of the 70 to 90 people in the trial, around 25 had longitudinal samples available. Response samples were obtained after a median of approximately twelve months of treatment, with a range of roughly 6 to 36 months. Broader findings and caveats from the paper: Clonality rose at ibrutinib response, remained stable during sustained remission, and dropped back toward baseline at progression. Public clonotypes were found to be uncommon and were observed to contract or remain stable during treatment; the increase in clonality was shown to reflect expansion of private clonotypes at ibrutinib response. Sampling times were not matched between sustained-remission and progressing patients, and lymph node repertoires were not studied. Baseline clonality was found to be higher than that of age-matched healthy donors and was strongly correlated with circulating CD8+ T-cell counts.

On a MiSeq, deep resolution sequencing aimed for a depth between 1 in 1 million and 1 in 200,000 T cells, with each clonotype covered approximately 10x on average. TCR beta libraries were generated with the immunoSEQ hsTCRB Kit. As for the authors' bioinformatics: Data were analyzed with ImmunoSEQ Data Assistant and ImmunoSEQ Analyzer, with V, D and J genes assigned per IMGT definitions. Clonality, with values ranging from 0 to 1, was calculated as one minus the normalized Shannon entropy of productive rearrangement frequencies. Only overrepresented clonotypes making up at least 0.05% of each patient's repertoire were included in the public clonotype analysis. Some 13 age-matched healthy donor repertoires from immuneACCESS served as clonality controls. TCRdb took over this immuneACCESS table, retaining in-frame rearrangements with V and J assigned. Such tables are incomplete; in checked studies, under half of the missing clones stem from an unresolved V gene, and the remainder is unexplained. V, J and clone size were drawn from that table, and D and trimming were deduced from the DNA. The sample data list about 310,000 clones, and 80% of these were observed just once. The ten top clones hold about 6.3% of the sample.

The CDR3 goes from the cysteine to the phenylalanine over 14 residues. The sequence is cut down to CDR3 DNA, 42 bases in frame from base 1. The germline V gene (reference sequence) supplies CDR1 MNHEY and CDR2 SMNVEV. Trimming costs V 0 bases and J 7 bases, and their ends lie 10 bases apart. Comments on this clone: This receptor's antigen is unknown. No quality values exist for individual bases; no much larger clone is one base distant.

Around 1.8 micrograms of genomic DNA were extracted from cryopreserved PBMCs for TCR beta library preparation. Longitudinal blood samples from CLL patients on ibrutinib monotherapy were analyzed using high-throughput TCR beta sequencing. The patients were enrolled in a single-center, open-label phase 2 trial of ibrutinib monotherapy. Sample: PBMCs, taken before ibrutinib treatment. The chain is made from TRBV27 and TRBJ1-5; the D gene assignment is ambiguous. This TCR derives from a human donor with chronic lymphocytic leukemia. CDR3 region: CASSLSAGLQPQHF. The nucleotide sequence reads TGTGCCAGCAGTTTATCAGCTGGGTTGCAGCCCCAGCATTTT.